The TCR beta chain described here comes from a study of T-cell memory formation after mild COVID-19 (dated by TCRdb to about 2021). Context from the whole study: TCR sequence clusters from the two donors were largely donor specific. Two young, previously healthy adult volunteers, one female and one male, were included in the cohort. In two donors, T-cell clones that expanded and contracted after mild COVID-19 were followed by sequencing TCRalpha and TCRbeta repertoires longitudinally.

TCRdb records Illumina NovaSeq 6000 as the sequencer. Using 5'RACE with constant-segment primers, TCRalpha and TCRbeta cDNA libraries were constructed, with sample barcodes and unique molecular identifiers added in the process. RNA was extracted from every sample with Trizol reagent. Library amplification was performed in two PCR steps, and a second sample barcode and Illumina TruSeq adapters were introduced in the second step. Libraries were sequenced on an Illumina NovaSeq with 2 x 150 bp paired-end reads. On the authors' methods: With migec v1.2.7, reads were demultiplexed and then collapsed into UMI-guided consensus sequences. Using mixcr v2.1.11, UMI consensuses were aligned to TRA and TRB V and J templates and then assembled into clonotypes. Expanded or contracted clonotypes were those called significant by both edgeR and NoisET, with noise models trained on biological replicates. For edgeR calls, the thresholds were a false discovery rate-adjusted p below 0.01 and a log2 fold-change of 1. As an exploratory analysis of dynamics, max-normalized trajectories of the 1000 most abundant clonotypes were examined with PCA combined with hierarchical clustering. Separately sequenced CD4+ and CD8+ repertoires were used to assign the CD4 or CD8 phenotype of responding clones. TCRdb reworked the public reads: Q25 trimming with fastp, MiXCR clone assembly, productive beta chains retained. Entries that share a CDR3 protein sequence are merged under the most common genes and DNA. None of the V and J calls come from the authors' own analysis; TCRdb made them. The sample includes about 350,000 distinct CDR3 sequences, with about an eighth observed a single time. About a fifth of the sample is taken by the ten largest.

Ficoll-Paque density gradient centrifugation was the method used to isolate PBMCs. About this clonotype: Its recognized antigen is unknown. No base-level quality is on record; no much larger clone is a single base apart.

Taken from the germline V gene, the CDR1 and CDR2 loops are SNHLY and FYNNEI. V lost 2 bases and J lost 2 bases, and the count of bases not matched to a germline gene is 4. The CDR3 measures 15 amino acids from cysteine to phenylalanine. Here the CDR3 DNA is all that survives: 45 bases in frame from base 1. Beyond this particular receptor, the publication reports: Only a couple of mild cases were covered by the study, and larger cohorts that include severe cases with pre-infection samples were considered necessary. Clones contracting from day 15 to 85 had balanced CD4/CD8 phenotypes, while a second wave expanding from day 15 to 37 was biased towards CD4+. SARS-CoV-2 specificity of the second-wave clones peaking on day 37 was not confirmed. Some responding clones were detected in pre-infection memory, which suggested that pre-existing cross-reactive memory T cells had joined the SARS-CoV-2 response. Contracting CD4+ clones turned up mainly in the CM and EM memory subsets, whereas EMRA was where CD8+ clones were enriched.

The receptor was derived from a man aged 18 to 35 who had mild COVID-19 (a few samples of this study predate the infection). The sample titles of this study are shuffled in the database, so cell type and time point are left out; the donor was told from shared clones. Material for sequencing was PBMCs or a T cell subset sorted from them (not recorded which). The rearrangement joined TRBV2 to TRBJ2-3; TRBD1 lines up with 7 middle nucleotides. The CDR3 reads as follows: CASSEQGVATDTQYF. DNA sequence: TGTGCCAGCAGTGAACAGGGGGTCGCCACAGATACGCAGTATTTT.